This T cell receptor (beta chain) comes out of a study of cytomegalovirus exposure and HLA in healthy donors (dated by TCRdb to 2015 to 2018). Background for the entire study: In an earlier analysis of 587 of the donors, 276 Gb of sequence data and just under 120 million unique TCR beta sequences from 150 million to 200 million T cells were reported. The T cell repertoires of roughly 660 subjects were profiled by immunosequencing and related to cytomegalovirus serostatus. An earlier analysis of approximately 580 of the donors used high-throughput TCR beta sequencing to judge whether each TCR beta V gene segment behaved as functional or pseudogenic. Four or five DR-DQ haplotypes were handled as single units for association and clustering, since linkage in the cohort was strong. A later analysis re-examined previously published TCR beta repertoires from hundreds of donors and added high-resolution HLA genotyping to investigate patterns of TCR occurrence. Rather than using new phenotypic data, the later analysis identified candidate immune exposures from TCR beta sequences and from how often those sequences occurred across donors. A later genetic analysis took genome-wide SNP genotypes for about three fifths of the roughly 700 donors and used that subset as a discovery cohort. A separate validation cohort of more than 100 different subjects was used in addition to the roughly 670-subject first cohort. Every repertoire in the discovery cohort had been generated on one and the same sequencing platform. Typing coverage differed by locus: A, B, C, DRB1 and DQB1 were typed in roughly 620-630 donors, DQA1 in roughly 510, DPA1 in some 570, and DPB1 in roughly 470. Approximately 300 gigabases of sequencing data and some 85 million unique TCR sequences were included in an early release covering around 600 HLA-typed donors. Class I and class II HLA loci were covered by the typing at four-digit resolution. The study combined high-throughput TCR immunosequencing, statistical association of individual TCRs with disease status, and machine learning to predict cytomegalovirus infection status. Across about 380 genotyped donors of the cohort, an average of roughly 200,000 unique TCR beta nucleotide sequences per donor were sequenced, and roughly 20% of those sequences were non-productive. Donor age, sex, ethnicity and CMV serostatus were collected together with the repertoire data. The genetic ancestry cluster associated with self-reported Caucasian donors included 65% to 90% of the roughly 400 genotyped donors. The study was designed to test whether signatures of past pathogen exposure could be identified by cataloging public T cell receptors.

Preparation of the library involved the immunoSEQ multiplex PCR assay. The multiplex PCR relied on a mix of 60 forward primers for TCR Vbeta segments and 13 reverse primers for TCR Jbeta segments. Amplification of the CDR3 region of rearranged TCR beta genes was performed with a multiplex PCR assay on genomic DNA. On the Illumina HiSeq System, the amplified TCR beta libraries were sequenced as 87-base-pair reads. On the authors' methods: A later analysis counted about 80 million unique TCR beta chains across the roughly 700 repertoires, and some 11 million of these chains were shared by at least two donors. A nearest-neighbor algorithm error-corrected the raw reads and collapsed the reads into unique sequences, merging closely related sequences to remove PCR and sequencing errors. To assign V, D and J gene segments, CDR3 sequences were aligned to IMGT reference sequences. For a sequence to be retained, a match of at least six nucleotides to both a V gene segment and a J gene segment was required. Rearrangements were classified as productive when the CDR3 lacked stop codons and remained in frame with V and J, and all other rearrangements were classified as non-productive. CDR3 was defined by IMGT convention, running from the second conserved V-encoded cysteine to the conserved J-encoded phenylalanine. The earlier analysis of 550 to 650 of the donors excluded any sequence lacking an unambiguous match to a single V gene segment. In an earlier analysis of several hundred of the donors, a V segment was called functional when productive rearrangements were above 56.7%, and segregating when the standard deviation between donors exceeded 5%. To diagnose cytomegalovirus status from the catalog of TCR beta chain sequences, a statistical classification framework was built. A later analysis assigned V and J genes by comparing TCR nucleotide sequences with IMGT/GENE-DB human TR gene sequences. The TCRdist pipeline was used in a later analysis to assign CDR3 sequences and most-parsimonious VDJ recombination scenarios. In a later analysis, each TCR beta chain was defined by its CDR3 amino acid sequence together with its V-gene family, and reads lacking a unique V-gene family were excluded. To address suspected cross-contamination and a sequencing artifact, a later analysis removed some 620 highly shared, low-generation-probability nucleotide sequences. In a later analysis, a clonal expansion index for each public chain was calculated from normalized within-repertoire ranks of inferred template counts. A later analysis computed generation probabilities with a VDJ recombination model fitted to out-of-frame rearrangements, and checked the results against IGoR. Hypergeometric tests were used in a later analysis to score TCR-TCR, TCR-HLA and TCR-CMV co-occurrence, with a repertoire-size bias correction applied to the TCR pairs. To estimate false discovery rates, a later analysis permuted the HLA or CMV assignments 20 times. In a later analysis, co-occurring TCRs were grouped using DBSCAN, with TCRdist sequence similarity added in when clustering inside HLA-allele-positive subsets. Repertoires with fewer than 30,000 or more than 120,000 public chains, plus five repertoires with anomalous nucleotide sharing, were excluded from co-occurrence clustering. TCRdb re-hosts the immuneACCESS table, in-frame sequences only. Its copies lack some clones; in the studies checked, an unresolved V gene accounts for under half of them, and the cause for the rest is not known. That table gives V, J and clone size, and the DNA gave D and trimming. The sample records about 160,000 clones, about 82% of which are singletons. About 7.7% of the sample is held by the ten biggest clonotypes.

The cohort was made up of several hundred healthy bone marrow donors. At the time of sampling, every cohort member was nominally healthy, though immune exposures that went unrecorded were likely present. The donor tested CMV seropositive, placing the donor among the approximately 290 seropositive members of the cohort. Every donor gave a peripheral blood sample, and the peripheral blood mononuclear cells from that sample were used for TCR beta sequencing. Genomic DNA extraction from the blood cell samples was performed with the Qiagen DNeasy Blood Extraction Kit. Points on this clone: Its specific antigen is unknown. Per-base quality was not reported, and no clone a single base away is much larger than it.

Inclusive of the bounding cysteine and phenylalanine, the CDR3 is 12 residues long. Just CDR3 DNA is preserved here, 36 bases in frame from base 1. V lost 1 base and J lost 4 bases; the stretch between them is 4 bases long. Looking up the germline V gene (reference sequence) yields CDR1 SEHNR and CDR2 FQNEAQ. The paper as a whole reports these results and caveats: In a later analysis, most CMV-associated TCR beta chains were found to appear HLA-restricted, with HLA associations seemingly driven largely by CMV exposure. According to a later analysis, TCR association rates differed among HLA loci, with DRB1 alleles showing the most associated TCRs and HLA-C alleles showing the fewest. According to the authors, the approach could potentially be generalized to other disease states and immunological phenotypes. At a false discovery rate of 0.05, a later analysis linked 15,000 to 20,000 TCR beta sequences to specific HLA alleles. V-gene and J-gene trimming of TCR beta chains was associated with a missense DCLRE1C variant in a later genetic analysis, and the association was replicated in an independent cohort. Across donors, most TCR sequences were observed very rarely, whereas some public TCRs were present in many individuals. A further reported finding was that TCR beta sequences accurately predicted the HLA-A and HLA-B alleles for most subjects in the first cohort. About 17 rarely observed V segments, including chromosome 9 orphons, were excluded from the earlier analysis of about 500 of the donors because counts were too low. In a later analysis, HLA-associated TCR beta chains were found to be more clonally expanded and to have lower generation probabilities than equally common non-associated chains. According to a later analysis, parvovirus B19, influenza, CMV and Epstein-Barr virus appeared linked to several top co-occurrence clusters. When HLA alleles, especially DR and DQ, strongly co-occurred, TCR associations were difficult to assign to individual alleles. Because the 87-base-pair reads could not distinguish some IMGT-functional V segments, including TRBV6-2 and TRBV6-3, those segments were excluded. The cohort was sequenced for TCR beta chains only, and without alpha or paired-chain data the features that could be detected were limited. A group of highly shared sequence variants was considered likely to be a technical artifact of the sequencing pipeline. Sequencing depth was assumed to be roughly uniform across donors in the presence/absence analyses, though that assumption may not hold. In both the original and validation cohorts, the classifier was reported to diagnose cytomegalovirus status with high specificity and sensitivity. In the study, around 150 TCR beta chains were listed as associated with cytomegalovirus. In an earlier analysis of about 550 of the donors, most TCR beta V segments were observed in productive rearrangements about 87% or about 30% of the time, broadly matching IMGT annotations. Because some donors lacked HLA typing at each locus, the association tests relied only on the typed subset. Linkage disequilibrium might explain the correlated functional status among segregating V segments, but an unknown experimental factor could not be ruled out. According to a later genetic analysis, donors in an Asian-associated ancestry cluster had fewer N-insertions in productive TCRs than the roughly 700-donor mean. A few of the identified cytomegalovirus-associated TCR beta chains were confirmed in vitro to be specific for cytomegalovirus antigens. CMV serostatus was the only immune exposure information available for the cohort.

The rearrangement combines TRBV7-9 with TRBJ1-2; a confident D gene designation cannot be given. Source material: PBMCs. The clonotype comes from a woman younger than 45 in good health and CMV-seropositive. The CDR3 in this case is CASSLGVYGYTF. The sequence in DNA is TGTGCCAGCAGCTTAGGAGTCTATGGCTACACCTTC.